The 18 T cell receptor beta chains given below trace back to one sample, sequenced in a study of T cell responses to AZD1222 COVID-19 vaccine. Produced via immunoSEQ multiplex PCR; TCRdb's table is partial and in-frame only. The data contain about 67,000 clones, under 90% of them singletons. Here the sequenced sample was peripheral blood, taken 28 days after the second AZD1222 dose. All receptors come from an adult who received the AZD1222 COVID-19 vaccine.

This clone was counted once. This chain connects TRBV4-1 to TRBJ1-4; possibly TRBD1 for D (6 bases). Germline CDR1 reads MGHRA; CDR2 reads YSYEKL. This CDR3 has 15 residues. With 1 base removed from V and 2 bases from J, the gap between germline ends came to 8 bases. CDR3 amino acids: CASSQGRGTNEKLFF. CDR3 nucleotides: TGCGCCAGCAGCCAAGGAAGGGGGACTAATGAAAAACTGTTTTTT.

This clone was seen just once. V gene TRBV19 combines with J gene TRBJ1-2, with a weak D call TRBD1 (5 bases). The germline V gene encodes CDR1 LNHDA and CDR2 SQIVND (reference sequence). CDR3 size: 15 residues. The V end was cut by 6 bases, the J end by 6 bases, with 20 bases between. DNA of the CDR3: TGTGCCAGTAGCCTCGTCCTGGGGGATATTAATGGCTACACCTTC. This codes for CASSLVLGDINGYTF.

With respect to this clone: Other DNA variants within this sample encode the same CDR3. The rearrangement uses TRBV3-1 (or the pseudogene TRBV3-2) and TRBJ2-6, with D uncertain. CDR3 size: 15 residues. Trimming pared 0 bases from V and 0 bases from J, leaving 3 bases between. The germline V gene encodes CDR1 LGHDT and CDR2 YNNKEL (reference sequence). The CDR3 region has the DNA TGTGCCAGCAGCCAAGACTACTCTGGGGCCAACGTCCTGACTTTC. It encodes CASSQDYSGANVLTF.

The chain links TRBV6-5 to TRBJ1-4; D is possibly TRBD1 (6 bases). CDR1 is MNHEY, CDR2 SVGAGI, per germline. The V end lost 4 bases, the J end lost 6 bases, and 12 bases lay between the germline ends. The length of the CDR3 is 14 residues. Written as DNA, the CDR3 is TGTGCCAGCAGTTGGGACACCCTAGATGAAAAACTGTTTTTT. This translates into CASSWDTLDEKLFF.

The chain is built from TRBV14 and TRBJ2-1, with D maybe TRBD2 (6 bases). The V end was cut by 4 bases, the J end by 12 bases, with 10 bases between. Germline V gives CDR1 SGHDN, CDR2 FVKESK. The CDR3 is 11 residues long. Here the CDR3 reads CASSPTRRQFF. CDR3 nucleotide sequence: TGTGCCAGCAGCCCGACTAGGCGGCAGTTCTTC.

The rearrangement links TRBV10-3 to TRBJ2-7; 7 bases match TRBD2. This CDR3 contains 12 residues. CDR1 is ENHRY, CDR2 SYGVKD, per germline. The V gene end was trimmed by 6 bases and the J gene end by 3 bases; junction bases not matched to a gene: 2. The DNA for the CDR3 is TGTGCCATCAGGAGGGAGGGCTACGAGCAGTACTTC. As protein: CAIRREGYEQYF.

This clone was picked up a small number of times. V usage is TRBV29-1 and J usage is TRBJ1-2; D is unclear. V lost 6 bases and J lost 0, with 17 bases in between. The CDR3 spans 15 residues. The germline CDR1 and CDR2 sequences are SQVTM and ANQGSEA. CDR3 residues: CSVSLVGRTNYGYTF. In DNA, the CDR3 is TGCAGCGTCTCCTTGGTGGGGAGGACTAACTATGGCTACACCTTC.

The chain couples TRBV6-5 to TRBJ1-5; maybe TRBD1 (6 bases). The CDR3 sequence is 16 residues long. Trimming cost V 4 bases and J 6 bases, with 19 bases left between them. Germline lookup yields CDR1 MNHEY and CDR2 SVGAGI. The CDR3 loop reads CASSSKATGRTQPQHF. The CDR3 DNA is TGTGCCAGCAGTTCGAAGGCTACAGGGAGAACTCAGCCCCAGCATTTT.

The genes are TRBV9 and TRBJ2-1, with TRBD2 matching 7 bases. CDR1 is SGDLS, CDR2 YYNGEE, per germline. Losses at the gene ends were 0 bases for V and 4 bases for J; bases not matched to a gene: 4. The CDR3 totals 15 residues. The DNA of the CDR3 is TGTGCCAGCAGCGTAGATCGGGGGGATTACAATGAGCAGTTCTTC. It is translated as CASSVDRGDYNEQFF.

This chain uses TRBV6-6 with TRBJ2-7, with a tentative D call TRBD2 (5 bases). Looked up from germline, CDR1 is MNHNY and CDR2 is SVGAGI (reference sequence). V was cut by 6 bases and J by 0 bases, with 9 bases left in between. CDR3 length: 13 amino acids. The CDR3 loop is CASSRGSSYEQYF. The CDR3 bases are TGTGCCAGCAGCAGAGGGAGCTCCTACGAGCAGTACTTC.

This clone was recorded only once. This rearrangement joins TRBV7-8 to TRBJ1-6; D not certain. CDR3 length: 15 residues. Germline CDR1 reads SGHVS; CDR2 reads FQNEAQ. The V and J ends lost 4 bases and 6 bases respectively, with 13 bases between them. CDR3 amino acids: CASSSDGLVNSPLHF. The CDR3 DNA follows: TGTGCCAGCAGCTCAGATGGGTTGGTTAATTCACCCCTCCACTTT.

For the CDR3, the DNA is TGTGCCAGCAGCCCGGAGGAAGCGGGGGGAAATGAGCAGTTCTTC. This gives the protein CASSPEEAGGNEQFF. The chain links TRBV6-5 to TRBJ2-1, with TRBD2 matching over 9 bases. Germline V gene data show CDR1 as MNHEY and CDR2 as SVGAGI. This CDR3 is built from 15 residues. The V segment lost 6 bases and the J segment 7 bases; nucleotides outside the gene matches: 10.

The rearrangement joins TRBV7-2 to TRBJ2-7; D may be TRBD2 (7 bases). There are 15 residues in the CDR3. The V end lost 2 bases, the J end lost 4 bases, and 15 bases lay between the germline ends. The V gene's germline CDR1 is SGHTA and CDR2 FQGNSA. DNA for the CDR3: TGTGCCAGCAGCTTATTGGCGGGGGCGGGTTACGAGCAGTACTTC. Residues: CASSLLAGAGYEQYF.

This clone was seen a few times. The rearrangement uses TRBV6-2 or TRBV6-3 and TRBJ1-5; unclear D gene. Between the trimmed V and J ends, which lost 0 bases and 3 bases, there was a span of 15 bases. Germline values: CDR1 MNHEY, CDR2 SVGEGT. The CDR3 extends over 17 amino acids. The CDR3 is CASSYSTSWADNQPQHF. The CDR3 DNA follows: TGTGCCAGCAGTTACTCGACTTCCTGGGCCGACAATCAGCCCCAGCATTTT.

CDR3 in amino acids: CASSPDSAYNSPLHF. CDR3 DNA sequence: TGCGCCAGCAGCCCTGACAGCGCTTATAATTCACCCCTCCACTTT. The gene calls are TRBV4-3 and TRBJ1-6; D is possibly TRBD1 (5 bases). Germline V gives CDR1 LGHNA, CDR2 YSLEER. V lost 4 bases, J lost 4 bases, and 11 bases lay in between. The CDR3 contains 15 residues.

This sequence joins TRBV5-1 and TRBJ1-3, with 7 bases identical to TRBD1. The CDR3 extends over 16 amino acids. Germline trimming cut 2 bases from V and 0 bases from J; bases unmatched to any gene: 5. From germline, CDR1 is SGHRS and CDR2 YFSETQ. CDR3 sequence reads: CASSLRTGHSGNTIYF. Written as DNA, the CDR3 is TGCGCCAGCAGCTTAAGGACAGGCCACTCTGGAAACACCATATATTTT.

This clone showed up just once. The CDR3 nucleotides are TGTGCCAGCGGACGGGGCCCTGGAAACACCATATATTTT. Its protein product is CASGRGPGNTIYF. The gene calls are TRBV6-5 and TRBJ1-3; D is perhaps TRBD1 (5 bases). V was trimmed by 8 bases and J by 2 bases, leaving 10 bases between them. This CDR3 has 13 amino acids. Germline CDR1 reads MNHEY; CDR2 reads SVGAGI.

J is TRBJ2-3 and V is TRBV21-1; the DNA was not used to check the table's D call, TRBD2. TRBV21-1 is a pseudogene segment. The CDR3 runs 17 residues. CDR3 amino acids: CAEHNRVGLAWGDTQYF. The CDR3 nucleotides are TGTGCCGAGCATAATAGAGTGGGACTCGCTTGGGGGGATACGCAGTATTTT.